This TCR beta chain was retrieved from a study of T cells in Graves' hyperthyroidism and ophthalmopathy (dated by TCRdb to between 2018 and 2021). With respect to the entire study: Peripheral blood was sampled at the time of initial diagnosis, prior to any treatment. To identify TCR V-J signatures that set the groups apart, the researchers used a discovery cohort of more than 95 patients, made up of 43 with Graves' ophthalmopathy and about 60 with stable Graves' hyperthyroidism. Prospective prediction of ophthalmopathy was tested in an independent validation cohort consisting of some 18 hyperthyroidism patients and some 17 patients who later progressed to ophthalmopathy. The roughly 90 discovery patients were divided at random into training and test sets in a 7:3 ratio. The study also compared thyroid tissue and blood T-cell repertoires from about six Graves' hyperthyroidism patients. After sampling, hyperthyroidism patients received methimazole starting at 30 mg daily, and ophthalmopathy patients received high-dose intravenous methylprednisolone. According to the paper, TCR Vbeta CDR3 sequencing was carried out on approximately 140 peripheral blood samples, which came from 40 to 45 ophthalmopathy, under 80 hyperthyroidism and about 17 progressor patients. Here is what the overall study found, with its caveats: In validation, the model predicted progression to ophthalmopathy a median of around 6.5 months before onset, with over 55% sensitivity and more than 72% specificity. Most expanded thyroid clonotypes (frequency above 0.001) were also detected in blood, a finding suggesting that blood repertoires may reflect thyroid immune responses. In cross-validation, a model built on a 13 V-J signature told ophthalmopathy apart from stable hyperthyroidism with 87.88% sensitivity and approximately 84% specificity, and in testing the same model reached 80%/75%. Sample size was not statistically predetermined, and investigators were not blinded to group allocation.

Graves' hyperthyroidism was defined as stable when no progression to ophthalmopathy occurred over 18 months of follow-up. Hyperthyroidism patients were newly diagnosed, with disease duration under 2 months, and aged 18 to 65 years. Any patient with an uncontrolled infection, another autoimmune disease, pregnancy or lactation was excluded. Diagnoses were established on the basis of clinical symptoms, serum thyroxine and TRAb, thyroid ultrasound, and orbital computed tomography. PBMCs were separated from about 10 ml of fresh peripheral blood using Ficoll-Paque density gradient centrifugation. Total RNA was extracted with Trizol reagent, and quality was checked on an Agilent 2100 Bioanalyzer. In the germline V gene, CDR1 corresponds to MGHRA and CDR2 to YSYEKL. V and J are trimmed by 3 bases and 8 bases, and the gene matches miss 7 bases of the junction. The CDR3 goes from the cysteine to the phenylalanine over 15 residues. The read is trimmed to its CDR3 DNA, 45 bases read in frame from base 1.

This clonotype was recorded a few times. The antigen this receptor binds is unknown. No base qualities exist here, and no much larger clone lies one base off it. The TCR beta CDR3 regions were amplified from RNA transcripts. A first-round RT-PCR of the TCR CDR3 used the HTBI primer set with the Qiagen OneStep RT-PCR kit. A second multiplex PCR round built the libraries, followed by size selection and purification. The libraries were sequenced on an Illumina HiSeq2000 using paired-end 100 bp reads. Processing in the source paper ran as follows. SOAPnuke was used to process the raw data, removing reads that contained adapters or uncalled bases, had a mean Phred below 15, or lacked an exact match to the constant primer or identifier. COPE v1.2.5 was used to merge high-quality paired reads, and clonotypes were defined as unique nucleotide sequences. MiTCR v1.1 was used to align clonotypes to the IMGT TRBV, TRBD and TRBJ reference segments. The analysis was restricted to V-J combinations with a frequency above 0.0001, which together covered just over 99% of the repertoires. A TCS score was defined as the ratio between F50 (clonal expansion) and ExV (chaos), using BLOSUM62-based TCRdist between CDR3 peptides within each V-J. Welch's t-statistics and random forest reduced fewer than 550 V-J features to 10 to 15, which were used in a naive Bayes classifier (R e1071). TCRdb reran the public reads through fastp at Q25 and MiXCR, keeping productive beta chains. Rows with one shared CDR3 protein collapse into an entry with the most common genes and DNA. What appears here as the V and J calls and clone size reflects TCRdb's work, not the paper's. The sample table shows hundreds of thousands of distinct CDR3 sequences, and more than 12% are seen once. 30% to 35% of the sample is taken by the ten largest.

The TCR originated in a woman in her thirties with Graves' hyperthyroidism. What was sequenced was blood. Here the chain combines TRBV4-1 and TRBJ2-1; TRBD1 aligns with 10 central bases. CDR3 protein: CASSQGTGVLDEQFF. Here is the DNA: TGCGCCAGCAGCCAGGGGACAGGGGTACTGGATGAGCAGTTCTTC.